This T cell receptor beta chain was recorded in a study of control samples from healthy donors and cancer patients. The data were produced by immunoSEQ multiplex PCR, yet TCRdb's version contains in-frame clones alone and is incomplete. The table shows more than 85,000 clones, with roughly 83% occurring only once. Per germline, CDR1 SGHTA and CDR2 FQGTGA. The CDR3 extends over 14 amino acids. V lost 5 bases and J 5 bases, leaving 15 bases between the germline ends. V gene TRBV7-3 combines with J gene TRBJ2-5; maybe TRBD1 (6 bases). Source material: PBMCs. This receptor was taken from a man between 65 and 79 years old with lung cancer. Here the CDR3 reads CASSPRSGEETQYF. The CDR3, as DNA: TGTGCCAGCAGCCCCCGATCAGGGGAGGAGACCCAGTACTTC.